The 29 T cell receptor beta chains presented below share a single source sample, sequenced in a study of blood T cell repertoires in COVID-19. Data came from immunoSEQ multiplex PCR; TCRdb stores just in-frame clones and leaves some out. Here the sample spans about 62,000 clones, 65% to 80% being singletons. The specimen was peripheral blood. Receptor source: a man in his fifties or sixties with acute or convalescent COVID-19.

The V call is TRBV19, the J call TRBJ2-3, with D tentatively TRBD1 (6 bases). The CDR3 is made up of 14 amino acids. Germline CDR1 and CDR2: LNHDA and SQIVND (reference sequence). The CDR3 here is CASGAQGRIDTQYF. The CDR3 nucleotides read TGTGCGAGTGGGGCTCAGGGGCGGATAGATACGCAGTATTTT. Based on the CDR3 plus reference TRBV19 and TRBJ2-3, the full variable domain is DGGITQSPKYLFRKEGQNVTLSCEQNLNHDAMYWYRQDPGQGLRLIYYSQIVNDFQKGDIAEGYSVSREKKESFPLTVTSAQKNPTAFYLCASGAQGRIDTQYFGPGTRLTVL.

This clone was observed a few times. The V gene is TRBV24-1, the J gene TRBJ2-2, with 8 bases that match TRBD1. From germline, CDR1 is KGHDR and CDR2 SFDVKD. The CDR3 loop spans 15 amino acids. V dropped 4 bases and J dropped 2; count of bases not matched to a gene: 2. The CDR3 bases are TGTGCCACCAGTGACCCAGGGGGCAACACCGGGGAGCTGTTTTTT. Amino acids: CATSDPGGNTGELFF.

Here the CDR3 DNA reads TGTGCCAGCAGCTTCGAAGGACAGGGGGTCCCCGAGCAGTACTTC. The encoded protein is CASSFEGQGVPEQYF. The chain combines TRBV28 with TRBJ2-7; 10 bases line up with TRBD1. J lost 6 bases, V lost 6 bases, and 11 bases had no gene match. CDR3 size: 15 residues. CDR1 MDHEN and CDR2 SYDVKM come from the germline V gene.

The chain recombines TRBV3-1 (or the pseudogene TRBV3-2) with TRBJ2-5; TRBD2 is a possible D gene (6 bases). V was clipped by 4 bases and J by 5 bases, with 14 bases between them. Germline V gene data show CDR1 as LGHDT and CDR2 as YNNKEL (reference sequence). This CDR3 is 14 amino acids long. CDR3 amino acids: CASSPAGRHETQYF. CDR3 nucleotides: TGTGCCAGCAGCCCCGCCGGGAGACACGAGACCCAGTACTTC.

This chain connects TRBV5-6 to TRBJ1-2, with D perhaps matching TRBD1 (5 bases). Germline CDR1 and CDR2: SGHDT and YYEEEE. Trimming took off 4 bases at V and 5 bases at J, with 12 bases between the two ends. CDR3 length equals 13 residues. CDR3 nucleotide sequence: TGTGCCAGCAGCGGCGGCAGGGCTTATGGCTACACCTTC. It encodes CASSGGRAYGYTF.

A single count supports this clone. The chain recombines TRBV4-1 with TRBJ1-4, with 8 bases matching TRBD1. CDR1 is MGHRA, CDR2 YSYEKL, per germline. J was trimmed by 7 bases and V by 4 bases; bases with no gene match: 5. The CDR3 is 14 residues long. Here the CDR3 reads CASSPTGGREKLFF. The CDR3 region has the DNA TGCGCCAGCAGCCCTACAGGGGGACGTGAAAAACTGTTTTTT.

This chain uses TRBV7-8 with TRBJ1-5; 7 nucleotides line up with TRBD1. Trimming cost V 4 bases and J 2 bases; bases outside gene matches: 5. Germline V gene data show CDR1 as SGHVS and CDR2 as FQNEAQ. The CDR3 is 15 residues long. In DNA form, the CDR3 reads TGTGCCAGCAGCTCGACAGGGATCGGCAATCAGCCCCAGCATTTT. This translates into CASSSTGIGNQPQHF.

The chain couples TRBV29-1 to TRBJ2-2; TRBD2 matches 8 bases. This CDR3 is 13 amino acids long. CDR1 and CDR2 from the germline V gene are SQVTM and ANQGSEA. The CDR3 DNA reads as TGCACCCTGAGGCGGGAGGACACCGGGGAGCTGTTTTTT. This codes for CTLRREDTGELFF.

The chain joins TRBV12-5 to TRBJ2-1; 9 positions match TRBD1. The CDR3 loop spans 15 amino acids. Germline assignment: CDR1 LGHNT and CDR2 FRNRAP. The junction had 7 bases not matched to a gene; V was cut back by 4 bases and J by 6 bases. This CDR3 reads CASGSGLGQGNEQFF. CDR3 nucleotide sequence: TGTGCTAGTGGTTCGGGCCTGGGACAGGGCAATGAGCAGTTCTTC.

This clone came up a few times. The chain is built from TRBV28 and TRBJ2-1; 7 positions agree with TRBD2. The CDR3 is 15 amino acids. V was pared by 5 bases and J by 6 bases, with 10 bases of the junction left unmatched. Germline assignment: CDR1 MDHEN and CDR2 SYDVKM. CDR3 sequence: CASSEGGSTANEQFF. CDR3 coding DNA: TGTGCCAGCAGTGAGGGCGGGAGTACGGCCAATGAGCAGTTCTTC.

The chain recombines TRBV3-1 (or the pseudogene TRBV3-2) with TRBJ1-2; 7 nucleotides line up with TRBD1. The CDR3 spans 15 residues. The germline V gene has CDR1 LGHDT and CDR2 YNNKEL (reference sequence). J was trimmed by 3 bases and V by 6 bases; bases with no gene match: 10. The CDR3 sequence is CASSPRGQVDYGYTF. CDR3 coding DNA: TGTGCCAGCAGTCCTAGAGGACAGGTGGACTATGGCTACACCTTC.

The chain carries TRBV29-1 and TRBJ2-7; the match to TRBD1 covers 10 bases. The CDR3 totals 13 residues. The germline gives CDR1 SQVTM, CDR2 ANQGSEA. V was pared by 8 bases and J by 6 bases, with 10 bases of the junction left unmatched. The CDR3 nucleotides are TGCAGCCCCCGGACAGGGGGTTTCGGCGAGCAGTACTTC. Its translation is CSPRTGGFGEQYF.

This chain links TRBV11-2 with TRBJ2-7; possibly TRBD2 for D (6 bases). This CDR3 is built from 13 residues. V gave up 1 base and J gave up 7 bases, with 11 bases separating them. CDR1 is SGHAT, CDR2 FQNNGV, per germline. CDR3 coding DNA: TGTGCCAGCAGCTTAGCCCCTCTAGCGGAGCAGTACTTC. This sequence encodes CASSLAPLAEQYF. The variable domain in full, with the rest retrieved from reference TRBV11-2 and TRBJ2-7, is EAGVAQSPRYKIIEKRQSVAFWCNPISGHATLYWYQQILGQGPKLLIQFQNNGVVDDSQLPKDRFSAERLKGVDSTLKIQPAKLEDSAVYLCASSLAPLAEQYFGPGTRLTVT.

CDR3 loop: CASSFRDRVYGYTF. CDR3 nucleotide sequence: TGCGCCAGCAGCTTCCGGGACAGGGTCTATGGCTACACCTTC. This sequence joins TRBV5-1 and TRBJ1-2, with TRBD1 matching over 9 bases. CDR3 size: 14 residues. Germline CDR1 and CDR2: SGHRS and YFSETQ. The V and J ends lost 2 bases and 4 bases, in that order; junction bases with no gene match: 3.

CDR3 bases: TGTGCCAGCTCACCGGCCTCCTTGAACACTGAAGCTTTCTTT. Its protein is CASSPASLNTEAFF. V gene TRBV18 combines with J gene TRBJ1-1; D ambiguous. Germline CDR1 is KGHSH and CDR2 is LQKENI. Trimming removed 3 bases at V and 0 bases at J, with 8 bases between. The CDR3 runs 14 residues.

The genes are TRBV28 and TRBJ2-7, with D tentatively TRBD1 (8 bases). There are 15 residues in the CDR3. Trimming left V 5 bases short and J 2 bases short, with 16 bases between. Looked up from germline, CDR1 is MDHEN and CDR2 is SYDVKM. CDR3 sequence (DNA): TGTGCCAGCAGTCATCGACAGGGGAGGGCCTACGAGCAGTACTTC. Translation gives CASSHRQGRAYEQYF.

The chain recombines TRBV5-1 with TRBJ2-7, with D maybe TRBD1 (6 bases). This CDR3 comprises 13 residues. CDR1 SGHRS and CDR2 YFSETQ come from the germline V gene. Between the trimmed V and J ends, which lost 3 bases and 3 bases, there was a span of 10 bases. For the CDR3, the DNA is TGCGCCAGCAGCTCGACAGGTCACTACGAGCAGTACTTC. It is translated as CASSSTGHYEQYF.

The rearrangement joins TRBV3-1 (or the pseudogene TRBV3-2) to TRBJ2-5; no clear D gene. This CDR3 has 16 amino acids. CDR1 and CDR2 (germline): LGHDT, YNNKEL (reference sequence). V was shortened by 4 bases and J by 5 bases, with 20 bases between the two germline ends. Here the CDR3 DNA reads TGTGCCAGCAGCCGCCATGGATATGATAAGGAGGAGACCCAGTACTTC. Amino acid sequence: CASSRHGYDKEETQYF.

V is TRBV6-5 and J is TRBJ2-3; perhaps TRBD1 as D (6 bases). V was cut by 7 bases and J by 0 bases, with 14 bases left in between. The germline V gene has CDR1 MNHEY and CDR2 SVGAGI. The CDR3 consists of 15 residues. CDR3 nucleotide sequence: TGTGCCAGCACCGAAGGACAGCATAGCACAGATACGCAGTATTTT. The encoded protein is CASTEGQHSTDTQYF.

The chain combines TRBV19 with TRBJ2-7, with D tentatively TRBD2 (5 bases). Trimming shortened V by 5 bases and J by 1 base, and 9 bases separated the two germline ends. This CDR3 comprises 13 residues. Looked up from germline, CDR1 is LNHDA and CDR2 is SQIVND (reference sequence). CDR3 DNA: TGTGCCAGTAGTGAGGGTCCGTCCTACGAGCAGTACTTC. Protein product: CASSEGPSYEQYF.

The J gene is TRBJ2-1, the V gene TRBV18; 8 bases map to TRBD1. The CDR3 contains 14 residues. Germline V CDR1 and CDR2: KGHSH, LQKENI. J was trimmed by 9 bases and V by 4 bases; bases with no gene match: 8. CDR3 DNA sequence: TGTGCCAGCTCACAGGGCCGCGGGACAGGTGAGCAGTTCTTC. Translated: CASSQGRGTGEQFF. The full variable domain, with the rest looked up from reference TRBV18 and TRBJ2-1, is NAGVMQNPRHLVRRRGQEARLRCSPMKGHSHVYWYRQLPEEGLKFMVYLQKENIIDESGMPKERFSAEFPKEGPSILRIQQVVRGDSAAYFCASSQGRGTGEQFFGPGTRLTVL.

The rearrangement joins TRBV12-3 or TRBV12-4 to TRBJ2-7, with TRBD1 matching over 9 bases. The CDR3 is made up of 13 amino acids. V lost 6 bases and J lost 1; bases outside the gene matches: 1. This chain's CDR3 is CASRGTGSYEQYF. The CDR3 DNA is TGTGCCAGCAGAGGGACAGGGTCCTACGAGCAGTACTTC.

This clone was observed a few times. The V gene is TRBV6-5, the J gene TRBJ2-7, with 10 bases aligning to TRBD2. Trimming took 8 bases from V and 4 from J; bases not matched to a gene: 5. This CDR3 spans 13 amino acids. Germline V CDR1 and CDR2: MNHEY, SVGAGI. CDR3 loop: CASRRLAGYEQYF. In DNA form, the CDR3 reads TGTGCCAGCCGAAGACTAGCGGGTTACGAGCAGTACTTC.

V is TRBV6-5 and J is TRBJ1-6, with TRBD1 matching 8 bases. Germline CDR1 reads MNHEY; CDR2 reads SVGAGI. This CDR3 region has 14 residues. J gave up 9 bases and V 6 bases, and 7 bases lay outside the gene matches. The CDR3 loop reads CASSRQGQGSPLHF. CDR3 sequence (DNA): TGTGCCAGCAGCCGACAGGGGCAGGGTTCACCCCTCCACTTT.

The chain employs TRBV28 and TRBJ2-7; 11 nucleotides agree with TRBD2. CDR1 and CDR2 (germline): MDHEN, SYDVKM. This CDR3 has 14 amino acids. V lost 6 bases to trimming and J lost 7 bases; unmatched junction nucleotides: 8. CDR3 in DNA: TGTGCCAGCAGGACTAGCGGGATGAAACGTGAGCAGTACTTC. It is translated as CASRTSGMKREQYF.

The chain has TRBV28 and TRBJ1-2; D gene unclear. This CDR3 has 13 residues. Germline V gene data show CDR1 as MDHEN and CDR2 as SYDVKM. The germline V and J ends were trimmed by 2 bases and 1 base, with 5 bases remaining between them. For the CDR3, the DNA is TGTGCCAGCAGTTTACCACATAACTATGGCTACACCTTC. It codes for CASSLPHNYGYTF.

The chain employs TRBV28 and TRBJ1-4, with D unclear. The CDR3 is 15 amino acids. Trimming stripped 4 bases from V and 16 bases from J, with 25 bases between. Germline CDR1 and CDR2: MDHEN and SYDVKM. The CDR3 reads CASSSSQFGLFSKFF. The DNA for the CDR3 is TGTGCCAGCAGTTCCTCACAGTTTGGGTTATTTAGTAAGTTTTTT.

This chain uses TRBV24-1 with TRBJ2-1; TRBD2 agrees at 9 bases. This CDR3 is 14 amino acids long. CDR1 and CDR2 (germline): KGHDR, SFDVKD. V was clipped by 9 bases and J by 0 bases; unmatched bases: 2. The CDR3 here is CATHSGSSYNEQFF. The CDR3 DNA is TGTGCCACCCATAGCGGGAGCTCCTACAATGAGCAGTTCTTC.

V usage is TRBV4-3 and J usage is TRBJ1-6; 7 positions agree with TRBD1. This CDR3 comprises 15 residues. Germline trimming cut 1 base from V and 8 bases from J; bases unmatched to any gene: 5. CDR1 is LGHNA and CDR2 is YSLEER in the germline V gene. CDR3: CASSQGLRGDSPLHF. In DNA form, the CDR3 reads TGCGCCAGCAGCCAAGGGCTCAGGGGGGATTCACCCCTCCACTTT.